The clone carrying this T cell receptor beta chain occurred many times. This sample is drawn from a study of patients and donors after allogeneic stem cell transplantation. This CDR3 has 11 amino acids. Germline assignment: CDR1 SQVTM and CDR2 ANQGSEA. V was clipped by 3 bases and J by 11 bases, with 11 bases between them. TCRdb used MiXCR to reprocess the RT-PCR reads, holding one entry per CDR3 protein. The table has over 400,000 distinct CDR3 sequences, around 15% seen once. The sequence was obtained from a human donor who was either an allogeneic HSCT recipient or a stem cell or donor lymphocyte infusion donor (not recorded which). It is not recorded whose cells these are; they may come from a transplant donor. The genes are TRBV29-1 and TRBJ2-1; no clear D gene. Sequenced input: blood, either unsorted or a sorted T cell fraction (not recorded which). CDR3 loop: CSVESSVQQFF. CDR3 sequence (DNA): TGCAGCGTTGAGTCGTCAGTACAGCAGTTCTTC.